Listed here is a single T cell receptor beta chain. These data are taken from a study of cytomegalovirus exposure and HLA in healthy donors. The PCR made use of 60 Vbeta and 13 Jbeta primers. TCRdb's table, derived via immunoSEQ multiplex PCR, lists solely in-frame clones and lacks some. The sample shows about 190,000 clones, roughly 73% of them seen only once. The CDR3 totals 15 residues. Deletions cut 0 bases from V and 0 bases from J, with 9 bases between. The germline CDR1 and CDR2 sequences are LGHNA and YNFKEQ. Sequenced sample: PBMCs. The J gene is TRBJ2-7, the V gene TRBV4-2; D is undetermined. This sequence originates from a woman aged 25 to 39 in good health and CMV-seropositive. The CDR3 sequence: CASSQDVAVSYEQYF. The CDR3 bases are TGTGCCAGCAGCCAAGATGTGGCAGTCTCCTACGAGCAGTACTTC.